In its sample, the clone carrying this TCR beta chain was seen many times. This CDR3 has 15 residues. Germline assignment: CDR1 MNHEY and CDR2 SVGAGI. Trimming pared 0 bases from V and 0 bases from J, leaving 8 bases between. These data belong to a study of Graves' ophthalmopathy and Graves' hyperthyroidism. Amplification targeted the TCR beta CDR3 regions, with RNA transcripts as the source material. Second-round multiplex PCR came after first-round RT-PCR with HTBI primers. TCRdb recomputed calls from the multiplex PCR reads with MiXCR, one row per CDR3 protein. The repertoire holds a few hundred thousand distinct CDR3 sequences, with roughly 16% as singletons.

V is TRBV6-5 and J is TRBJ1-1; D ambiguous. Source material: peripheral blood. This receptor was taken from an adult man with Graves' ophthalmopathy. The CDR3 spells CASSYSRVMNTEAFF. In DNA, the CDR3 is TGTGCCAGCAGTTACTCGAGGGTGATGAACACTGAAGCTTTCTTT.